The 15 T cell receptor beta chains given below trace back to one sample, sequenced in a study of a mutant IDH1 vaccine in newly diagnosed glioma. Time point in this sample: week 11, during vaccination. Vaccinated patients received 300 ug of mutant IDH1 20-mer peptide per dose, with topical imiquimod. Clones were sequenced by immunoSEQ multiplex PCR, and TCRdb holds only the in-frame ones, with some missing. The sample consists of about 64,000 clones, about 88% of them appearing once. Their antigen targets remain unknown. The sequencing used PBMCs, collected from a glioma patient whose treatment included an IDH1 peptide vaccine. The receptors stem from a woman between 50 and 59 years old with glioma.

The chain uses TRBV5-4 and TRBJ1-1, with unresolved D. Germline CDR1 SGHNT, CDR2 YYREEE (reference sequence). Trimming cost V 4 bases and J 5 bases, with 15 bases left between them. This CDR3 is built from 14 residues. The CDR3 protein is CASSPLSGGTEAFF. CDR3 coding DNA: TGTGCCAGCAGCCCCCTGTCCGGAGGGACTGAAGCTTTCTTT.

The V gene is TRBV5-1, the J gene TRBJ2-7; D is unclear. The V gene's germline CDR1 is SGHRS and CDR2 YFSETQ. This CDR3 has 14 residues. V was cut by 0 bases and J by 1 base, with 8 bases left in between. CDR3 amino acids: CASSLVVHSYEQYF. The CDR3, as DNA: TGCGCCAGCAGCTTGGTGGTTCATTCCTACGAGCAGTACTTC.

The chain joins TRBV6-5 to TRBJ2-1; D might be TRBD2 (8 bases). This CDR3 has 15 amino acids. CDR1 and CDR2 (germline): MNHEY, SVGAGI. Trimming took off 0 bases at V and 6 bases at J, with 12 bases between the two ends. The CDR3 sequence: CASSYSTGTSNEQFF. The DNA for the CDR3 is TGTGCCAGCAGTTACTCGACAGGGACTAGCAATGAGCAGTTCTTC.

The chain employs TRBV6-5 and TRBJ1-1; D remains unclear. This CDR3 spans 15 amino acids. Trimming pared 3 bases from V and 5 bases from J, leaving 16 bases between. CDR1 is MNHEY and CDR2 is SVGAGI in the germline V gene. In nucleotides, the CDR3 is TGTGCCAGCAGTTATGGAACACCCCGGGGAACTGAAGCTTTCTTT. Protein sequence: CASSYGTPRGTEAFF.

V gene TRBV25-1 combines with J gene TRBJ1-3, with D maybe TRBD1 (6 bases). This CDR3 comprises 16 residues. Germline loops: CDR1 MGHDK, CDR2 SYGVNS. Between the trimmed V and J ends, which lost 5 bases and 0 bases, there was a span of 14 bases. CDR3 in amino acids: CASSSGTLLSGNTIYF. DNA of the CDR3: TGTGCCAGCAGTTCCGGGACACTGCTCTCTGGAAACACCATATATTTT.

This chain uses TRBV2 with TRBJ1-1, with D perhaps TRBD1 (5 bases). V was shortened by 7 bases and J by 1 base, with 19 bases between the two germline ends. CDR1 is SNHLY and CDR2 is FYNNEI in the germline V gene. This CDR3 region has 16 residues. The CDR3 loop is CASNGDRGTPNTEAFF. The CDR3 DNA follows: TGTGCCAGCAATGGTGATAGGGGAACCCCGAACACTGAAGCTTTCTTT.

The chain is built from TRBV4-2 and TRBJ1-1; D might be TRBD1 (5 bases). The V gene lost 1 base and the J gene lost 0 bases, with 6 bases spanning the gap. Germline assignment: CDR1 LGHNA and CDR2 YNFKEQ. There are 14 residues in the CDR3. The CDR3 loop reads CASSQVTVNTEAFF. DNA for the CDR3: TGTGCCAGCAGCCAAGTGACAGTGAACACTGAAGCTTTCTTT.

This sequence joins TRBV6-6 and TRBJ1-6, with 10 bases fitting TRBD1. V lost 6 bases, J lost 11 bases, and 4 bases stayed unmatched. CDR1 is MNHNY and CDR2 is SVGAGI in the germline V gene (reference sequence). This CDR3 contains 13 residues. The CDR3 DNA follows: TGTGCCAGCAGGCTCGGGACAGGGGCACCCCTCCACTTT. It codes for CASRLGTGAPLHF.

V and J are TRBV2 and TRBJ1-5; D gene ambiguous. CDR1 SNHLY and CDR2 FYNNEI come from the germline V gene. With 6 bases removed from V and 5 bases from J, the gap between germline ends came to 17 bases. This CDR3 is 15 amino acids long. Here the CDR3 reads CASRKGPGPDQPQHF. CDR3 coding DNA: TGTGCCAGCAGGAAGGGCCCAGGACCAGATCAGCCCCAGCATTTT. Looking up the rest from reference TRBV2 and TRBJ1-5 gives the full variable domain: EPEVTQTPSHQVTQMGQEVILRCVPISNHLYFYWYRQILGQKVEFLVSFYNNEISEKSEIFDDQFSVERPDGSNFTLKIRSTKLEDSAMYFCASRKGPGPDQPQHFGDGTRLSIL.

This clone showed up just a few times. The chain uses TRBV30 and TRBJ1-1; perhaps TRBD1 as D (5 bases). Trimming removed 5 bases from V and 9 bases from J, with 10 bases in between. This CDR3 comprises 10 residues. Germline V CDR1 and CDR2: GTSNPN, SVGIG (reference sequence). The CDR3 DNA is TGTGCCTGGGGGGGTCGTCAAGCTTTCTTT. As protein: CAWGGRQAFF.

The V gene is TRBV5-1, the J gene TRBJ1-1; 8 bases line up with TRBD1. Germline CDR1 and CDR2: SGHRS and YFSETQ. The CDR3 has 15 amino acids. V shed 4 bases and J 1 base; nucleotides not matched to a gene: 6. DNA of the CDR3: TGCGCCAGCAGCCATGACAGGGGTGGGAACACTGAAGCTTTCTTT. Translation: CASSHDRGGNTEAFF.

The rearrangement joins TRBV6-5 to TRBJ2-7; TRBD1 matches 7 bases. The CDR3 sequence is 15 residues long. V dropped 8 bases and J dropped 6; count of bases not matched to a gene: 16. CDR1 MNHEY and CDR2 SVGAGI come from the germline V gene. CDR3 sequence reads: CASAQSRGQRSEQYF. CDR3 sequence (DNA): TGTGCCAGCGCCCAATCGAGGGGGCAACGGTCCGAGCAGTACTTC.

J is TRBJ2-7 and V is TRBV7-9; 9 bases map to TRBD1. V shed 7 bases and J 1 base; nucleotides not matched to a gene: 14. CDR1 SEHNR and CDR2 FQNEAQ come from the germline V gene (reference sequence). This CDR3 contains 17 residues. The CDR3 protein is CASNSDRGPSLSYEQYF. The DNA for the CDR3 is TGTGCCAGCAACTCGGACAGGGGCCCCTCTTTATCCTACGAGCAGTACTTC.

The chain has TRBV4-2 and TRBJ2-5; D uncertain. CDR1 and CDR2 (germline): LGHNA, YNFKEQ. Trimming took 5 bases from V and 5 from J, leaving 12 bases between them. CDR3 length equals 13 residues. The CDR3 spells CASSAKREETQYF. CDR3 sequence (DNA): TGTGCCAGCAGCGCAAAAAGAGAGGAGACCCAGTACTTC.

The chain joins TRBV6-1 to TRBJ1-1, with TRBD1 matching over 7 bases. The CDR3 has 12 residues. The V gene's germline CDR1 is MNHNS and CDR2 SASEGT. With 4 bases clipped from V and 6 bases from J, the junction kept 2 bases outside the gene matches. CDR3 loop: CASSGQGAEAFF. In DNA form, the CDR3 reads TGTGCCAGCAGTGGACAGGGAGCTGAAGCTTTCTTT.